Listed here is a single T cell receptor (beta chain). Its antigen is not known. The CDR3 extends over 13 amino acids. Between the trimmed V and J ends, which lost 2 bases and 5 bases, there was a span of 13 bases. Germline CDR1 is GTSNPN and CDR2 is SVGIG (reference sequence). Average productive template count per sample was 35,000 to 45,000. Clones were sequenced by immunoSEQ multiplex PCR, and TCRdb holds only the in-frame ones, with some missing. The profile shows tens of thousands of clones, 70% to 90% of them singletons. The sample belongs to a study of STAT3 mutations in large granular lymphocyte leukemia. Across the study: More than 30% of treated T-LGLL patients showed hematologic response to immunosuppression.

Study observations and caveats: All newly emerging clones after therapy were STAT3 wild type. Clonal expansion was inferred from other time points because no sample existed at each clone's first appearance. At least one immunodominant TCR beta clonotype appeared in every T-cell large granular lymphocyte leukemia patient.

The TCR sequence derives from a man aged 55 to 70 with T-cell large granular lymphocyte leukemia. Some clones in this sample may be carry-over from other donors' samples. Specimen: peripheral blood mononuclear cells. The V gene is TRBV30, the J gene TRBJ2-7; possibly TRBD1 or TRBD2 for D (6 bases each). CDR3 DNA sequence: TGTGCCTGGAGTCGGGGGACACTAGACGAGCAGTACTTC. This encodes CAWSRGTLDEQYF.